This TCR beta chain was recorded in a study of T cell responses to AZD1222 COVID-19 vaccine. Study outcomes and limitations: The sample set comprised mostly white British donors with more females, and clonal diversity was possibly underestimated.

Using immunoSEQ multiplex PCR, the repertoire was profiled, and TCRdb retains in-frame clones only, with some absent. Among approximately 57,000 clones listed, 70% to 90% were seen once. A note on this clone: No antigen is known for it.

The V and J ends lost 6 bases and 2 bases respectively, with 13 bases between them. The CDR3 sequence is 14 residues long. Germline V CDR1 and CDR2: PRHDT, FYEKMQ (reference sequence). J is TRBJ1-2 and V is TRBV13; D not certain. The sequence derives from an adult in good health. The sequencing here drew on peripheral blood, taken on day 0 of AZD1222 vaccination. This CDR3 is CASRSWLKNYGYTF. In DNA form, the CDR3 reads TGTGCCAGCAGGTCTTGGTTGAAAAACTATGGCTACACCTTC.